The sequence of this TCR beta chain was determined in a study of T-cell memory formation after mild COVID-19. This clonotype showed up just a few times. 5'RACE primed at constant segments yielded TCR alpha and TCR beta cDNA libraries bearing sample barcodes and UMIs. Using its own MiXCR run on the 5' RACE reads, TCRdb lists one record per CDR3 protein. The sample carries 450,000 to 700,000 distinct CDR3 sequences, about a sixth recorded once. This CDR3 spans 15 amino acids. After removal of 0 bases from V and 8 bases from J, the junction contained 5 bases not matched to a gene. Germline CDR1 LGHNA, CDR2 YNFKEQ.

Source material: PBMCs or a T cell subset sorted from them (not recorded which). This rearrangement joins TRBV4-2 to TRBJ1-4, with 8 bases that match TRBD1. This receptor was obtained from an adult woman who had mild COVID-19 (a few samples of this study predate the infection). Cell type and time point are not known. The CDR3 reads CASSQDGDRGEKLFF. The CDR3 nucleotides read TGTGCCAGCAGCCAAGATGGAGACAGGGGAGAAAAACTGTTTTTT.